This TCR beta chain was sequenced for a study of T cells after posttransplantation cyclophosphamide. A marrow graft followed busulfan-fludarabine conditioning, with cyclophosphamide on days +3 and +4. Findings of the study overall: TRB clonality was highly associated with recipient CMV seropositivity and reactivation. Blood and skin or GI T cell repertoires showed limited TRB overlap.

The protocol was immunoSEQ multiplex PCR, while the TCRdb copy is restricted to in-frame clones and leaves out a portion. The data show about 880 clones, around 60% seen once. About this clone: Its target is not known.

Source: CD8+ T cells sorted from PBMCs, taken 84 days after allogeneic stem cell transplant with posttransplant cyclophosphamide. The receptor comes from a male patient aged 30 to 40 who received an allogeneic stem cell transplant from a related donor, was CMV-positive, and had no GVHD. The graft donor may have contributed some T cells.

Here the CDR3 reads CASSIDWGGFNTGELFF. CDR3 nucleotide sequence: TGTGCCAGTAGTATAGATTGGGGAGGATTTAACACCGGGGAGCTGTTTTTT. The genes are TRBV19 and TRBJ2-2; D is perhaps TRBD2 (6 bases). The germline V gene encodes CDR1 LNHDA and CDR2 SQIVND (reference sequence). The V and J ends lost 0 bases and 2 bases respectively, with 13 bases between them. The CDR3 spans 17 residues.